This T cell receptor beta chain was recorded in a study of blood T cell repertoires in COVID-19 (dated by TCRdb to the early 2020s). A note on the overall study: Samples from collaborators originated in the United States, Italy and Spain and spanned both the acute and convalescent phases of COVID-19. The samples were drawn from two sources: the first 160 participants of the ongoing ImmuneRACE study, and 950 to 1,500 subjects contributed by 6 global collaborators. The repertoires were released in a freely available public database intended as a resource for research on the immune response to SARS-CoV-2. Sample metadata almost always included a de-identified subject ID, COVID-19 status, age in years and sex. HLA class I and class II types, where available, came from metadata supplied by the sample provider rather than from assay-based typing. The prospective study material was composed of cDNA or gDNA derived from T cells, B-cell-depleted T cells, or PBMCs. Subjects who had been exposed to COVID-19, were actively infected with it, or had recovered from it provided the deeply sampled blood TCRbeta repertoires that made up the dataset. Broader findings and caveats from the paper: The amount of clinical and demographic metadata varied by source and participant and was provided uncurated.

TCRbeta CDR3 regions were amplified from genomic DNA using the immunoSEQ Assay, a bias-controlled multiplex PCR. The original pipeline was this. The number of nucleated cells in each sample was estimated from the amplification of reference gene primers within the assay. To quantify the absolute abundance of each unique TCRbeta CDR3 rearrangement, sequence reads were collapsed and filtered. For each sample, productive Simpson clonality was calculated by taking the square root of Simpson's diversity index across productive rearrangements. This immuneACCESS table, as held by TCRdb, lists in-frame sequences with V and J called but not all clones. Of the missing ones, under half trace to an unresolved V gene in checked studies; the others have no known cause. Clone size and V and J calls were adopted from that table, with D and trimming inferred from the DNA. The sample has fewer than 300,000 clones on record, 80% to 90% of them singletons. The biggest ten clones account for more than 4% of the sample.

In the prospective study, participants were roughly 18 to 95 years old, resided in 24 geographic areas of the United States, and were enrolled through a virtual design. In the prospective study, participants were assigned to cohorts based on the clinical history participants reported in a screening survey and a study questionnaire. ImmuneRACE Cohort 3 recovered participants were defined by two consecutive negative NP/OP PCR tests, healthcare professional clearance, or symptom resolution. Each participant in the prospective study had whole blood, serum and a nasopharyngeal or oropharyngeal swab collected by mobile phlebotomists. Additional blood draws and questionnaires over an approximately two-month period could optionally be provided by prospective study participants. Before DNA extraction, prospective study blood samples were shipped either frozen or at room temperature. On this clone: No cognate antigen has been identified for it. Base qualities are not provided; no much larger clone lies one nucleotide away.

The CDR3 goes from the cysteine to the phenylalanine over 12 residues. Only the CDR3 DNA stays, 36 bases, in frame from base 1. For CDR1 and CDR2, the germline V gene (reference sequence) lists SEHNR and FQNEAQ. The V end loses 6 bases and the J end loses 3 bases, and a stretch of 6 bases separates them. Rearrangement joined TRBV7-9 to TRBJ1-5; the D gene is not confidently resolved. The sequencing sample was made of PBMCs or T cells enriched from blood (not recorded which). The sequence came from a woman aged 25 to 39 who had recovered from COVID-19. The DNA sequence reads TGTGCCAGCAGTTCAGACAATCAGCCCCAGCATTTT. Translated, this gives CASSSDNQPQHF.